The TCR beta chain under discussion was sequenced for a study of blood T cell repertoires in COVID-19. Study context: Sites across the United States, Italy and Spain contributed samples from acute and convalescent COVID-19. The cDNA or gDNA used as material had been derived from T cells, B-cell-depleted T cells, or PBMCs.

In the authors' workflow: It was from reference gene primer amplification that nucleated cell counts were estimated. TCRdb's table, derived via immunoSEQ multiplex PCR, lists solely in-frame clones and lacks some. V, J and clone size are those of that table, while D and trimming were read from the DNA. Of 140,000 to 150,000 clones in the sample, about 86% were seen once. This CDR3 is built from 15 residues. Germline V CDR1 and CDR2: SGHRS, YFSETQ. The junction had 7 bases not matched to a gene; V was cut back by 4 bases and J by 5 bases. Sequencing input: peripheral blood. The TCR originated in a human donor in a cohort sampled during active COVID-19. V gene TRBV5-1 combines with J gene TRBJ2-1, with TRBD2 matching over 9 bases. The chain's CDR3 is CASSLLAGANNEQFF. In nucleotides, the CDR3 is TGCGCCAGCAGCCTATTAGCGGGGGCCAACAATGAGCAGTTCTTC.